This T cell receptor beta chain was obtained from a study of cytomegalovirus exposure and HLA in healthy donors. Study overall: Of the donors genotyped, several hundred in all, 80% to 85% fell in the Caucasian-associated ancestry cluster.

Details on this clone: No conserved phenylalanine or tryptophan ends this CDR3, so it is likely a read error.

The CDR3 spans 16 residues. Germline assignment: CDR1 MNHNS and CDR2 SASEGT. The V and J ends lost 4 bases and 0 bases, in that order; junction bases with no gene match: 5. PCR involved 60 Vbeta and 13 Jbeta primers. In the original processing: Approximately 9.9 million of about 88 million unique TCR beta chains were shared, per a later count. Here immunoSEQ multiplex PCR was the method, and the copy in TCRdb shows in-frame clones only, minus some. Clone size and V and J calls were adopted from that table, with D and trimming inferred from the DNA. Found here are roughly 130,000 clones, roughly four fifths of them singletons; the top ten hold almost 6%.

V gene TRBV6-1 combines with J gene TRBJ1-2; 10 nucleotides align to TRBD1. This TCR was sampled from a woman in her thirties or forties in good health and CMV-seropositive. What was sequenced was PBMCs. The CDR3, as DNA: TGTGCCAGCAGTGGTCGGACAGGGGGATCTAACTATGGCTACACCCTC. This gives the protein CASSGRTGGSNYGYTL.